The 8 T cell receptor beta chains below all came from one sample that was sequenced in a study of blood T cell repertoires in COVID-19. Clones were read by immunoSEQ multiplex PCR, and TCRdb kept only the in-frame ones, dropping some. The table shows around 370,000 clones, with 80% to 90% occurring only once. The specimen was peripheral blood. The receptors were gathered from a woman aged 45-59 years with COVID-19, enrolled during active disease.

The genes are TRBV7-9 and TRBJ2-1; 7 bases match TRBD2. This CDR3 contains 17 residues. CDR1 and CDR2 from the germline V gene are SEHNR and FQNEAQ (reference sequence). The V segment lost 5 bases and the J segment 6 bases; nucleotides outside the gene matches: 16. CDR3 region: CASSPVFGGRHPNEQFF. The CDR3 nucleotides read TGTGCCAGCAGCCCCGTGTTTGGCGGGAGACACCCCAATGAGCAGTTCTTC.

The gene calls are TRBV5-4 and TRBJ2-1; 8 bases map to TRBD1. The V gene end was trimmed by 4 bases and the J gene end by 3 bases; junction bases not matched to a gene: 6. CDR1 SGHNT and CDR2 YYREEE come from the germline V gene (reference sequence). The CDR3 is 15 residues long. CDR3 region: CASSLQGVFYNEQFF. CDR3 DNA: TGTGCCAGCAGCCTACAGGGGGTTTTCTACAATGAGCAGTTCTTC.

The chain links TRBV5-1 to TRBJ1-2; D might be TRBD1 (5 bases). CDR3 length: 15 amino acids. Germline V CDR1 and CDR2: SGHRS, YFSETQ. Trimming cost V 0 bases and J 4 bases, with 13 bases left between them. DNA for the CDR3: TGCGCCAGCAGCTTGGCCCGGGGGGTTTCCTATGGCTACACCTTC. This encodes CASSLARGVSYGYTF.

Only one count was recorded for this clone. The V gene is TRBV9, the J gene TRBJ1-2; 8 nucleotides align to TRBD1. The CDR3 is 15 amino acids. V lost 3 bases and J lost 4; bases outside the gene matches: 8. Germline V gene data show CDR1 as SGDLS and CDR2 as YYNGEE. The DNA for the CDR3 is TGTGCCAGCAGCGACCGACAGGGGCTAGGCTATGGCTACACCTTC. Translating gives CASSDRQGLGYGYTF.

The J gene is TRBJ2-2, the V gene TRBV27, with TRBD1 matching over 8 bases. The J segment lost 2 bases and the V segment lost 4 bases, leaving 3 bases of the junction unmatched. CDR3 length: 15 residues. The germline V gene has CDR1 MNHEY and CDR2 SMNVEV (reference sequence). The CDR3 here is CASSWAGGNTGELFF. CDR3 coding DNA: TGTGCCAGCAGTTGGGCAGGGGGCAACACCGGGGAGCTGTTTTTT.

This rearrangement joins TRBV7-8 to TRBJ1-1; 8 bases are shared with TRBD1. This CDR3 is 13 amino acids long. Germline V lookup: CDR1 SGHVS, CDR2 FQNEAQ. The V and J ends lost 5 bases and 5 bases, in that order; junction bases with no gene match: 4. CDR3 sequence reads: CASSPHRGTEAFF. CDR3 nucleotide sequence: TGTGCCAGCAGCCCCCACAGGGGGACTGAAGCTTTCTTT. Full variable domain (outside the CDR3, taken from reference TRBV7-8 and TRBJ1-1): GAGVSQSPRYKVAKRGQDVALRCDPISGHVSLFWYQQALGQGPEFLTYFQNEAQLDKSGLPSDRFFAERPEGSVSTLKIQRTQQEDSAVYLCASSPHRGTEAFFGQGTRLTVV.

V gene TRBV6-1 combines with J gene TRBJ2-2; 8 bases line up with TRBD2. V lost 4 bases and J lost 7; bases outside the gene matches: 14. Germline V CDR1 and CDR2: MNHNS, SASEGT. The CDR3 has 17 residues. CDR3 in amino acids: CASSVSPGTSRSGELFF. CDR3 DNA: TGTGCCAGCAGTGTGTCCCCCGGGACTAGTCGTAGCGGGGAGCTGTTTTTT.

Points on this clone: One end of the junction does not line up with germline, which may come from a read error. The V gene is TRBV6-6, the J gene TRBJ1-5; no clear D gene. Germline V gene sequence: CDR1 MNHNY, CDR2 SVGAGI (reference sequence). The CDR3 extends over 11 amino acids. The CDR3 reads CASSYRDYEYF. In DNA form, the CDR3 reads TGTGCCAGCAGTTACCGGGATTATGAGTATTTT.